This T cell receptor (beta chain) was documented in a study of beta chain features in type 1 diabetes (dated by TCRdb to the late 2010s). With regard to the full study: No differences in mean age, gender distribution, total cell number or subset yield were found between patients and healthy donors. A total of 107,917,701 sorted cells were examined across all samples, and a strong correlation was observed between cell number per subset and RNA yield. The study compared the TCRB repertoires of sorted circulating CD4+ T cell subsets in recently diagnosed type 1 diabetes patients with those in matched healthy donors. Whereas all 30 or so donors provided naive and central memory subsets, regulatory and stem cell-like memory subsets were isolated from just 8 patients and roughly 8 healthy donors.

For CDR1 and CDR2, the germline V gene lists SNHLY and FYNNEI. Clipping removes 8 bases from V and 2 bases from J, with 8 as the unmatched junction base count. From the cysteine up to the phenylalanine, the CDR3 has a length of 14 residues. Only the CDR3 part of the read is kept: 42 bases, read in frame from the first base. From each donor, a single peripheral blood sample of 100 to 150 mL on average was drawn into heparinised tubes. A BD FACSAria II was used to sort naive, central memory, regulatory and stem cell-like memory CD4+ T cells with a panel that included CD45RO, CCR7, CD25, CD127, CD95 and CD27. All sorted populations exceeded 95% purity. PBMCs were isolated immediately by Lymphoprep density gradient centrifugation and stained directly without culture. So that batch effects would be minimized, each experiment stained and sorted samples in pairs, pairing one healthy donor with one patient.

What the study reported, not specific to this receptor: PCR may preferentially amplify shorter templates, but because patient and control samples were amplified and corrected together, any resulting skew would affect both groups equally. In all four CD4+ subsets, TCRB CDR3 length was moderately but significantly shorter in type 1 diabetes patients. Naive, central memory and regulatory TCRB repertoires appeared more similar among patients than among healthy donors. Because cDNA rather than genomic DNA was sequenced, highly expressing activated cells could have been over-represented, although no difference in activation and CD3 levels was found between groups. Because the HLA sub-analyses included only small numbers of individuals, any influence of HLA type on TCRB rearrangement was left unresolved. At VDJ recombination sites, type 1 diabetes patients had fewer insertions and more deleted nucleotides, which implies abnormalities in thymic rearrangement.

Concerning this clone itself: Its antigen remains undetermined. Base qualities are not recorded, but no much larger clone differs from it by a single base.

The entire isolated RNA was reverse transcribed using the High Capacity cDNA Reverse Transcription Kit, and thus expressed TCRB transcripts were sequenced. Naive, central memory and regulatory T cell samples underwent deep immunoSEQ sequencing, averaging roughly 3.4 million total reads per sample. Sorted cells were lysed in RLT buffer, and RNA was extracted using DNase-treated RNeasy Micro or Mini kits according to cell number. To prevent cross-contamination, each cell subset was processed individually, whereas patient and healthy donor samples were processed jointly. TCRB sequences were amplified from cDNA with the immunoSEQ multiplex PCR, producing 87-bp fragments spanning the CDR3 region. The amplicons were sequenced using the Illumina HiSeq platform. The paper's data handling went like this. PCR bias was computationally corrected using synthetic template baselines, reads within Hamming distance 2 were collapsed, and singletons that could not be merged were discarded. Reads were aligned against IMGT so that V, D and J genes, CDR3 length and insertions or deletions at six rearrangement sites could be assigned. Clonotype counts were normalized to sorted cell number within each subset before computing true diversity and Gini coefficients with the tcR R package. The overlap coefficient, calculated on TCRB nucleotide sequences, was used to measure repertoire sharing. As a proxy for the pre-selection repertoire, out-of-frame TCRB sequences from naive cells were analyzed. TCRdb took this table from immuneACCESS and kept in-frame rearrangements with V and J called. Such tables lack part of the clones; where checked against another copy, unresolved V genes explain under half of the gap, and the rest is unexplained. D and trimming were read from the DNA, whereas the V and J calls and clone size are those reported in that table. For this sample the table gives under 350,000 clones, of which roughly an eighth were detected only once. 0.017% of the sample belongs to the ten largest clones.

Sequencing was done on a sample of naive CD4+ T cells from blood. The cell subset or site label, read with the paper, signifies: true naive CD4+ T cells. The V and J genes are TRBV2 and TRBJ2-7; a stretch of 8 junction bases matches TRBD1. This sequence originates from a man aged 30-40 years with type 1 diabetes. The nucleotide sequence is TGTGCCAGCGCTCCGGGACAGGACACCTACGAGCAGTACTTC. Translation gives CASAPGQDTYEQYF.